Below are 5 T cell receptor beta chains sequenced from a single sample in a study of follicular helper T cells after annual influenza vaccination. TCRdb keeps only in-frame clones here, not all; method: immunoSEQ multiplex PCR. The sample lists approximately 10,000 clones; about four fifths were seen once. Specified time point: 2013-2014 season, 7 days after vaccination. Sequenced here: CXCR5- memory CD4+ T cells sorted from blood, sampled 7 days after influenza vaccination. The receptors were gathered from an adult who received the influenza vaccine.

The chain employs TRBV28 and TRBJ1-6; D is possibly TRBD1 (5 bases). The CDR3 sequence is 15 residues long. CDR1 is MDHEN and CDR2 is SYDVKM in the germline V gene. Trimming removed 7 bases at V and 7 bases at J, with 17 bases between. Here the CDR3 reads CASTPIGTGNSPLHF. CDR3 nucleotides: TGTGCCAGCACCCCTATCGGGACCGGGAATTCACCCCTCCACTTT. Based on the CDR3 plus reference TRBV28 and TRBJ1-6, the full variable domain is DVKVTQSSRYLVKRTGEKVFLECVQDMDHENMFWYRQDPGLGLRLIYFSYDVKMKEKGDIPEGYSVSREKKERFSLILESASTNQTSMYLCASTPIGTGNSPLHFGNGTRLTVT.

The V gene is TRBV7-2, the J gene TRBJ1-5; D possibly corresponds to TRBD1 (6 bases). The V gene lost 5 bases and the J gene lost 0 bases, with 11 bases spanning the gap. The CDR3 has 15 residues. The germline V gene encodes CDR1 SGHTA and CDR2 FQGNSA. CDR3 bases: TGTGCCAGCAGCACGGACAGCTATAGCAATCAGCCCCAGCATTTT. Its translation is CASSTDSYSNQPQHF.

This chain uses TRBV9 with TRBJ2-1; D call uncertain. Germline-derived CDR1 and CDR2 are SGDLS and YYNGEE. The ends were cut back, 3 bases at V and 8 bases at J, with 12 bases in the middle. The CDR3 loop spans 13 amino acids. The CDR3 DNA sequence: TGTGCCAGCAGCGCACAACCCTGGGATGAGCAGTTCTTC. Its protein is CASSAQPWDEQFF.

CDR3 sequence reads: CASSPTSGGAGEQFF. The CDR3 DNA reads TGTGCCAGCAGCCCGACTAGCGGGGGGGCCGGTGAGCAGTTCTTC. The chain recombines TRBV7-2 with TRBJ2-1; 14 nucleotides line up with TRBD2. The CDR3 is made up of 15 amino acids. V was pared by 5 bases and J by 9 bases, with 6 bases of the junction left unmatched. The germline V gene encodes CDR1 SGHTA and CDR2 FQGNSA.

This chain connects TRBV6-6 to TRBJ1-4; D not certain. With 0 bases removed from V and 4 bases from J, the gap between germline ends came to 9 bases. CDR1 is MNHNY and CDR2 is SVGAGI in the germline V gene (reference sequence). This CDR3 is built from 15 residues. CDR3 region: CASSYSIGYNEKLFF. In nucleotides, the CDR3 is TGTGCCAGCAGTTACTCGATTGGCTATAATGAAAAACTGTTTTTT.